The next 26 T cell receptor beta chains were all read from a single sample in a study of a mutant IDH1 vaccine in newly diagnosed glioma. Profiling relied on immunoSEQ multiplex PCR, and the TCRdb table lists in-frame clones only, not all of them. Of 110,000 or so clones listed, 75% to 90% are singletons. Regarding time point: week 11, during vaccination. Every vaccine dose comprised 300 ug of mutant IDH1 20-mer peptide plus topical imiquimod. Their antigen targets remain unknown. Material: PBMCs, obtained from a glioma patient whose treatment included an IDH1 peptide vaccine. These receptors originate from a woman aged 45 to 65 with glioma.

The CDR3 coding sequence is TGTGCCTGGAGGTTACAGGGAGCTGGGGCCAACGTCCTGACTTTC. It encodes CAWRLQGAGANVLTF. The chain carries TRBV30 and TRBJ2-6; possibly TRBD1 for D (6 bases). Germline V gene sequence: CDR1 GTSNPN, CDR2 SVGIG (reference sequence). CDR3 length: 15 amino acids. V was cut by 3 bases and J by 2 bases, with 11 bases left in between.

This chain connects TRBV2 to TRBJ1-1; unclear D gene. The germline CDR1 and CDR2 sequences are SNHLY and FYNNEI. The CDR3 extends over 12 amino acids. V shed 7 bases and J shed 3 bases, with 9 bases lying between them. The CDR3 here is CASTRFYTEAFF. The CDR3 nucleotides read TGTGCCAGCACACGGTTTTACACTGAAGCTTTCTTT.

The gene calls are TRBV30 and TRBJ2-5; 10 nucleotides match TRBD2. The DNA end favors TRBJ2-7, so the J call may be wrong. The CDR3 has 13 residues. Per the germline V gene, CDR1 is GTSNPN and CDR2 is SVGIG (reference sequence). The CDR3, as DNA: TGTGCCTGGGGGACTAGCGCTAACTACGAGCAGTACTTC. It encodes CAWGTSANYEQYF.

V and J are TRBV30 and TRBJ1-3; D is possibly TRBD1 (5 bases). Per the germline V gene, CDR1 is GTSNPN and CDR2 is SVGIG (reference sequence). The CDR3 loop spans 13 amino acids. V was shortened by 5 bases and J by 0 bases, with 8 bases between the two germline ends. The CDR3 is CAWQGFSGNTIYF. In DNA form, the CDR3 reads TGTGCCTGGCAGGGTTTCTCTGGAAACACCATATATTTT.

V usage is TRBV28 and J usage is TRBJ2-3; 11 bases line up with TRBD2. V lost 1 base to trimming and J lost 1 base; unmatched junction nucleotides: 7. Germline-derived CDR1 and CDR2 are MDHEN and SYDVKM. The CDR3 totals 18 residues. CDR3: CASSLFSLSGRGTDTQYF. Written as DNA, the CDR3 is TGTGCCAGCAGTTTATTTTCCCTTAGCGGGAGGGGCACAGATACGCAGTATTTT.

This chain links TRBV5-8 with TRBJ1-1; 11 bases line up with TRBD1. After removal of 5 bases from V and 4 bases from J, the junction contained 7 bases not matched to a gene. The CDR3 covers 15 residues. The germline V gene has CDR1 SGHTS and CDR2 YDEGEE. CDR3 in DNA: TGTGCCAGCAGGTTCGGACAGGGGGCTTTCACTGAAGCTTTCTTT. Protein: CASRFGQGAFTEAFF.

The CDR3 bases are TGTGCCAGCAGAAGGAGGGGGCCCGGGGAGCTGTTTTTT. Amino acids: CASRRRGPGELFF. The J gene is TRBJ2-2, the V gene TRBV25-1; TRBD1 might be the D (7 bases). The germline V gene encodes CDR1 MGHDK and CDR2 SYGVNS. V lost 6 bases and J lost 6, with 11 bases in between. The CDR3 is made up of 13 amino acids.

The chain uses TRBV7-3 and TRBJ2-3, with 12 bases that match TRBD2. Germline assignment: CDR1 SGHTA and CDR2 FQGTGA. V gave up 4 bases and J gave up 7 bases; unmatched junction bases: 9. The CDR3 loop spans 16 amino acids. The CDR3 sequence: CASSSGLAGSTHTQYF. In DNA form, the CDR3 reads TGTGCCAGCAGCTCCGGACTAGCGGGATCCACTCATACGCAGTATTTT.

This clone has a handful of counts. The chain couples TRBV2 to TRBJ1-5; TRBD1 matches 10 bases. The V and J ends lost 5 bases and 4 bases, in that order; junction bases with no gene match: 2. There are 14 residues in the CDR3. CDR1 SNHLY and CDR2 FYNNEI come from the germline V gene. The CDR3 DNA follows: TGTGCCAGCAGTCAGGGACAGGGGAATCAGCCCCAGCATTTT. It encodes CASSQGQGNQPQHF.

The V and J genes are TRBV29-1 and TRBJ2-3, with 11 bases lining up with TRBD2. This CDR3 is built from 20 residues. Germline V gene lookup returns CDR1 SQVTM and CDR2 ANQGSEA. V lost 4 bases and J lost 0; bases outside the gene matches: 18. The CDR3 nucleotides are TGCAGCGTTGTTTTTCCGCGAATAGCGGGAGGGCCGAGTAGCACAGATACGCAGTATTTT. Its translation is CSVVFPRIAGGPSSTDTQYF.

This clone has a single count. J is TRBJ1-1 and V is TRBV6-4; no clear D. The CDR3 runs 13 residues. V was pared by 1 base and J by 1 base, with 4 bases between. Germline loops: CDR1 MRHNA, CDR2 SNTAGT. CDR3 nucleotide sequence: TGTGCCAGCAGTGACTACCCGAACACTGAAGCTTTCTTT. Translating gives CASSDYPNTEAFF.

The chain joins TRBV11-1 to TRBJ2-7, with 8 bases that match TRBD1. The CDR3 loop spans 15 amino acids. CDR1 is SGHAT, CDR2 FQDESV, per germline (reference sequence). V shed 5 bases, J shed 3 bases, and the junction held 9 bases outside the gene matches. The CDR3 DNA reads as TGTGCCAGCAGCGTCGCAGGGGGCGCGTACTACGAGCAGTACTTC. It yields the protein CASSVAGGAYYEQYF.

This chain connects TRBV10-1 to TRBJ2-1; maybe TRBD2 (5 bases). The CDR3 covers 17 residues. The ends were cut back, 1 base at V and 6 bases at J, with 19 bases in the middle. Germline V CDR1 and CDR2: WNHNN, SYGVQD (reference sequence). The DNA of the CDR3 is TGCGCCAGCAGTGAGTTTTCCGTACTGGGGAGAACCAATGAGCAGTTCTTC. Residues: CASSEFSVLGRTNEQFF.

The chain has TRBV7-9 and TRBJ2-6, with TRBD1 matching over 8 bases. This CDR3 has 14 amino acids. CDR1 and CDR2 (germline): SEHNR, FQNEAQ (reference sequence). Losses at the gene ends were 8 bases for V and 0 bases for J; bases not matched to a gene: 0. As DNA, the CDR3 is TGTGCCAGCGGACAGGGCTCTGGGGCCAACGTCCTGACTTTC. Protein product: CASGQGSGANVLTF.

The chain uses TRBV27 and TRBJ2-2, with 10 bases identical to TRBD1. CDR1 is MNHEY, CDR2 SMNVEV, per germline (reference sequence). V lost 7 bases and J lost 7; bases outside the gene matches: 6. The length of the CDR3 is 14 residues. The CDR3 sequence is CASTDRGRGGELFF. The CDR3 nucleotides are TGTGCCAGCACCGACAGGGGGCGCGGCGGGGAGCTGTTTTTT.

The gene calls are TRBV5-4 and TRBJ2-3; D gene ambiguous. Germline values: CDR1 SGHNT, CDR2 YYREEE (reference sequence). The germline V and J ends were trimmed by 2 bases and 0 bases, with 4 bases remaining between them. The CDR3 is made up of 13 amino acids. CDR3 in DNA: TGTGCCAGCAGCTTCCTTAGCACAGATACGCAGTATTTT. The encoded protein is CASSFLSTDTQYF.

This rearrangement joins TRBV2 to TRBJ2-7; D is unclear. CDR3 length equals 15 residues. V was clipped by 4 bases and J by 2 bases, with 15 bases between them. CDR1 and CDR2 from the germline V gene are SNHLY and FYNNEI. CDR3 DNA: TGTGCCAGCAGTGTCGTCACGACCCGAACCTACGAGCAGTACTTC. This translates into CASSVVTTRTYEQYF.

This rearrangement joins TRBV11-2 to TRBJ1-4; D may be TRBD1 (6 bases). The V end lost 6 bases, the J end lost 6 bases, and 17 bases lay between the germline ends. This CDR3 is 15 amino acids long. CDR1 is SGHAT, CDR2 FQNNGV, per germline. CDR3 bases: TGTGCCAGCAGTCAGGACCGGGACACTTATGAAAAACTGTTTTTT. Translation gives CASSQDRDTYEKLFF.

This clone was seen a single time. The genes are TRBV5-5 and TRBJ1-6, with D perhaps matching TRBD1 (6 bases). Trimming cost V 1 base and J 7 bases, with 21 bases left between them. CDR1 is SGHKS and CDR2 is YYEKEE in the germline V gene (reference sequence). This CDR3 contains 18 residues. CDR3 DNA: TGTGCCAGCAGCTTGAAATTTTCCCCGGGGGCTACAAATTCACCCCTCCACTTT. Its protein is CASSLKFSPGATNSPLHF.

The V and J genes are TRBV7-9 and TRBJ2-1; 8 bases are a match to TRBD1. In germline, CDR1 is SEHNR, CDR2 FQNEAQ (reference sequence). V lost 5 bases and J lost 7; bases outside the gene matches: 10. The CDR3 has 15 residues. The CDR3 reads CASSPRGTGKNEQFF. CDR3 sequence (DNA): TGTGCCAGCAGCCCGCGCGGGACAGGAAAAAATGAGCAGTTCTTC.

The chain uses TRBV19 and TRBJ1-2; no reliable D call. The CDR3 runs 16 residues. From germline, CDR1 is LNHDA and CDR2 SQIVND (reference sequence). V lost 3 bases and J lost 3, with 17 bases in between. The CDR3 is CASSIRAFDRHYGYTF. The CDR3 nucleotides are TGTGCCAGTAGTATCCGGGCCTTTGACCGGCACTATGGCTACACCTTC.

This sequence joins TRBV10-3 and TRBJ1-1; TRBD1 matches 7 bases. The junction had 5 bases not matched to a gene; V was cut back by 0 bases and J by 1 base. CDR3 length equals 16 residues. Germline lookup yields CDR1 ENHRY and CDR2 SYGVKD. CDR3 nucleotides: TGTGCCATCAGTGAGTCCAGGGGACAGTCGAACACTGAAGCTTTCTTT. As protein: CAISESRGQSNTEAFF.

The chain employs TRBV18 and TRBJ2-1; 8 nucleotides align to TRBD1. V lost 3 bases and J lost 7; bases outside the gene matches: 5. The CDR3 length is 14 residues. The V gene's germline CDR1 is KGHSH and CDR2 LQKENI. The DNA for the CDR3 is TGTGCCAGCTCACCGTCTCGGACAGGGAATGAGCAGTTCTTC. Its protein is CASSPSRTGNEQFF.

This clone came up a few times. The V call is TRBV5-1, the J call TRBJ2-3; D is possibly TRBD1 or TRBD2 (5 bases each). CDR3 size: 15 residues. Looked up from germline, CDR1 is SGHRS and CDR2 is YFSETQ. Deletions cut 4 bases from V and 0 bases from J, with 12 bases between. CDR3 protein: CASSRDGQSTDTQYF. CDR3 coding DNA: TGCGCCAGCAGCCGGGACGGTCAGAGCACAGATACGCAGTATTTT.

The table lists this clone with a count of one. The CDR3, as DNA: TGTGCCAGCAGCTTAGACCGGGACAGACTTTATAGCAATCAGCCCCAGCATTTT. It specifies CASSLDRDRLYSNQPQHF. The chain recombines TRBV7-4 with TRBJ1-5, with 7 bases fitting TRBD1. V was pared by 1 base and J by 0 bases, with 9 bases of the junction left unmatched. The CDR3 runs 18 residues. From germline, CDR1 is SGHVT and CDR2 SQSDAQ.

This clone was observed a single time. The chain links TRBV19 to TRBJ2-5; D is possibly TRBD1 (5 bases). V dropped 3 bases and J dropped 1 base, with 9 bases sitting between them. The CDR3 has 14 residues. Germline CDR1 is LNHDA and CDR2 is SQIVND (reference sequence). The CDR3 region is CASSIVRGQETQYF. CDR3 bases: TGTGCCAGTAGTATCGTAAGGGGCCAAGAGACCCAGTACTTC.